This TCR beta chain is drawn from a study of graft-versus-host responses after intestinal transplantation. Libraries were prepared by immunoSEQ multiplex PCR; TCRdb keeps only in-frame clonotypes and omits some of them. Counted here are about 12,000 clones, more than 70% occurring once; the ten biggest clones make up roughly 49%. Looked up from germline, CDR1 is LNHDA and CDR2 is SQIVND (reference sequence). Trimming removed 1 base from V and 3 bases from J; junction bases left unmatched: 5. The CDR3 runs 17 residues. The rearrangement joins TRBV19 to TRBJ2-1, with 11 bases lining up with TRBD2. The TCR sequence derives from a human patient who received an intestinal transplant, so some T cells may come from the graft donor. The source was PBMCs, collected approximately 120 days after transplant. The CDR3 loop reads CASSIVGTSGNYNEQFF. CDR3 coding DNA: TGTGCCAGTAGTATAGTGGGGACTAGCGGCAACTACAATGAGCAGTTCTTC.